Below, 2 T cell receptor beta chains from the same sample are listed, as sequenced in a study of blood T cell repertoires in COVID-19. Some clones are missing from TCRdb's copy, which holds only in-frame ones; the method was immunoSEQ multiplex PCR. The profile shows around 160,000 clones, around 84% of them singletons. Sequencing input: PBMCs or T cells enriched from blood (not recorded which). Source of these receptors: a woman in her 50s who had been exposed to COVID-19.

The CDR3 DNA follows: TGTGCCAGCAGCTCACGGGCCTACGAGCAGTACTTC. Translation: CASSSRAYEQYF. The rearrangement joins TRBV5-6 to TRBJ2-7; no firm D call. The germline V gene has CDR1 SGHDT and CDR2 YYEEEE. The CDR3 covers 12 residues. The V end was cut by 3 bases, the J end by 2 bases, with 6 bases between.

This clone has only one observation. The chain carries TRBV7-8 and TRBJ2-7; 13 bases fit TRBD2. From germline, CDR1 is SGHVS and CDR2 FQNEAQ. The J segment lost 2 bases and the V segment lost 5 bases, leaving 3 bases of the junction unmatched. The CDR3 has 15 amino acids. The CDR3 reads CASSVGLAGTYEQYF. DNA for the CDR3: TGTGCCAGCAGCGTGGGACTAGCGGGGACCTACGAGCAGTACTTC.